This note documents a single T cell receptor beta chain sequence. There is no known antigen for this receptor. Base qualities are not provided; no much larger clone lies one nucleotide away. The CDR3 regions of human TCRbeta chains were analyzed by immunosequencing. As for how the authors treated the data: TCRs in the repertoires were matched against a reference library of SARS-CoV-2-specific TCRs that had been generated with the MIRA antigen-specificity platform. Breadth was defined as the fraction of unique TCRs that were SARS-CoV-2-associated, and depth was defined as the fraction of total T cells that were SARS-CoV-2-associated. Using the MIRA data, every spike-specific TCR was mapped to the spike region that the TCR reacted to and assigned to either a CD4 or a CD8 class. Log10-transformed breadth and depth values were compared by one-way ANOVA with Sidak's multiple comparisons tests. Sourced from immuneACCESS, this table was stored by TCRdb with only in-frame sequences that have V and J called. A share of the clones is absent; for the studies checked, an unresolved V gene accounts for under half, and the remainder has no known explanation. For V, J and clone size, that table is used; D and trimming come from the DNA. The sample table shows 140,000 to 150,000 clones, and about 92% are seen once. The ten largest clones capture approximately 12% of the sample.

The CDR3 goes from the cysteine to the phenylalanine over 16 residues. CDR3 DNA only is kept here, 48 bases in frame from base 1. The germline V gene (reference sequence) supplies CDR1 LNHDA and CDR2 SQIVND. V trim: 4 bases; J trim: 7 bases; unmatched bases: 13. The sample originates from a study of T cell responses to AZD1222 COVID-19 vaccine (dated by TCRdb to the early 2020s). The study in broad terms: A total of under 250 trial participants underwent TCR sequencing, of whom more than 200 had received two doses of AZD1222 and about 25 had received two doses of the MenACWY control vaccine. Enrollment into the trials was organized by age into subgroups of 18-55, 56-69 and 70-plus years, and those subgroups contained roughly 160, 29 and 62 TCR-sequenced participants, respectively.

This specimen's time point label, interpreted: sample from adult after SARS-CoV-2 infection, after symptom onset. A couple of convalescent COVID-19 patients, sampled after symptom onset from adults with prior SARS-CoV-2 infection, were also TCR-sequenced for comparison. The paper's findings and limits, for the study overall: Vaccine-associated CD4 TCRs spanned the whole spike protein, with dominant responses in regions 160-218 and 743-854. The 56-69-year group was small, and its depth increase did not reach significance, likely because of low power. Because no samples from the day 14 peak response were available, repertoires could be characterized only after the peak T cell response. Epitopes outside the regions mutated in the B.1.351 and B.1.1.7 variants were reportedly recognized by nearly half of the unique spike-specific TCRs. Conclusions about previously exposed vaccinees are limited because only a handful of AZD1222 recipients were SARS-CoV-2 seropositive at baseline. A significant rise in spike-specific TCR breadth and depth was observed after two AZD1222 doses relative to day 0 and relative to MenACWY recipients. Participants were mostly white British, with more females than males. The authors suggested clonal diversity may have been underestimated.

This receptor chain uses TRBV19 and TRBJ2-7; TRBD2 lines up with 10 middle nucleotides. Sample: peripheral blood, taken after recovery from COVID-19. The source of this sequence is an adult who had recovered from COVID-19. The CDR3 region has the sequence CASSKPGLADFGEQYF. In nucleotides, the sequence is TGTGCCAGTAGTAAACCAGGACTAGCGGACTTCGGTGAGCAGTACTTC. Where the CDR3 stops, the reference TRBV19 and TRBJ2-7 genes take over; the full variable domain is DGGITQSPKYLFRKEGQNVTLSCEQNLNHDAMYWYRQDPGQGLRLIYYSQIVNDFQKGDIAEGYSVSREKKESFPLTVTSAQKNPTAFYLCASSKPGLADFGEQYFGPGTRLTVT.